Listed below are T cell receptor beta chains from one sample, sequenced in a study of T-cell memory formation after mild COVID-19. TCRdb re-derived calls from the 5' RACE reads in MiXCR, one entry per CDR3 protein. Here the sample spans under 400,000 distinct CDR3 sequences, around 20% being singletons. Input material: PBMCs or a T cell subset sorted from them (not recorded which). These receptors all come from an adult woman who had mild COVID-19 (a few samples of this study predate the infection). Cell type and time point are not known. CDR3s include the opening cysteine and the closing phenylalanine or tryptophan. D genes are given only for firm matches. Size values are once, few and many counts, or a class for expanded clones, and some rows have none.

v_gene,abundance,d_gene,j_gene,CDR3nt,CDR3aa
TRBV12-3/TRBV12-4,few,NA,TRBJ2-3,TGTGCCAGCAGTTTTTCGACTAGCACAGATACGCAGTATTTT,CASSFSTSTDTQYF
TRBV12-3/TRBV12-4,NA,NA,TRBJ1-2,TGTGCCAGCAGTTCCACCCAGGGAAGGGGAGGCTATGGCTACACCTTC,CASSSTQGRGGYGYTF
TRBV18,few,NA,TRBJ2-5,TGTGCCAGCTCTACCCTGAAGGCGGGTGGCGAGACCCAGTACTTC,CASSTLKAGGETQYF
TRBV6-5,NA,NA,TRBJ2-4,TGTGCCAGCAGTTACGAGGGTTGGGGGGACAAAAACATTCAGTACTTC,CASSYEGWGDKNIQYF
TRBV5-5,few,TRBD2,TRBJ2-3,TGTGCCAGCAGCTCAGGGACTAGCGGGAGTACAGATACGCAGTATTTT,CASSSGTSGSTDTQYF
TRBV7-9,few,TRBD1,TRBJ1-2,TGTGCCAGCAGCACCCGGACAGGGGATGGCTACACCTTC,CASSTRTGDGYTF
TRBV10-3,NA,NA,TRBJ1-2,TGTGCCATCAGTGCCGCCTTTCTCAGGGAAGGCTACACCTTC,CAISAAFLREGYTF
TRBV11-3,few,NA,TRBJ1-1,TGTGCCAGCTCACGGAGACAGAGAAACACTGAAGCTTTCTTT,CASSRRQRNTEAFF
TRBV2,few,NA,TRBJ1-2,TGTGCCAGCAGGTCCAGGGCCTTACTCTATGGCTACACCTTC,CASRSRALLYGYTF
TRBV9,NA,TRBD1,TRBJ1-5,TGTGCCAGCAGCCAGACAGGGGGAAGCAGCCAGCCCCAGCATTTT,CASSQTGGSSQPQHF
TRBV12-3/TRBV12-4,many,NA,TRBJ1-2,TGTGCCAGCACTTACAAGGGGGGCGTCGTTGGCTACACCTTC,CASTYKGGVVGYTF
TRBV29-1,NA,TRBD1,TRBJ1-2,TGCAGCGTGGTGGGACAGGGTCGATTCTATGGCTACACCTTC,CSVVGQGRFYGYTF
TRBV18,NA,NA,TRBJ1-1,TGTGCCAGCTCACTCAAAGGTGGGTGGACTGAAGCTTTCTTT,CASSLKGGWTEAFF
TRBV18,NA,NA,TRBJ2-3,TGTGCCAGCTCACCAACGGGCTCACAGGGCCCAGATACGCAGTATTTT,CASSPTGSQGPDTQYF
TRBV24-1,NA,NA,TRBJ1-2,TGTGCCACCTCCCCGGGGAGGTACTATGGCTACACCTTC,CATSPGRYYGYTF
TRBV6-2/TRBV6-3,NA,NA,TRBJ1-1,TGTGCCAGCAGTTCAATACTACGGCCAGGGGACACTGAAGCTTTCTTT,CASSSILRPGDTEAFF
TRBV12-3/TRBV12-4,few,NA,TRBJ2-2,TGTGCCAGCAGTTTCGAACGGAGTTACACCGGGGAGCTGTTTTTT,CASSFERSYTGELFF
TRBV6-5,few,NA,TRBJ2-3,TGTGCCAGCAGCCCGGACAGTCTCGCTGCTAGCACAGATACGCAGTATTTT,CASSPDSLAASTDTQYF
TRBV12-3/TRBV12-4,few,NA,TRBJ2-3,TGTGCCAGCAGTTTAGGGGTTCTAGATACGCAGTATTTT,CASSLGVLDTQYF
TRBV24-1,few,NA,TRBJ1-1,TGTGCCACCACAACGGGGACGAACACTGAAGCTTTCTTT,CATTTGTNTEAFF
TRBV29-1,few,NA,TRBJ1-1,TGCAGCGTCCTCAGCAATAAGGTTTTGAGCACTGGAGCTTTCTTT,CSVLSNKVLSTGAFF
TRBV7-6,few,NA,TRBJ1-1,TGTGCCAGCAGCTTAGCTTGGGGGGACACGGCGGCTGAAGCTTTCTTT,CASSLAWGDTAAEAFF
TRBV18,few,NA,TRBJ2-1,TGTGCCAGCTCACCATCACTACAGGGAAGAGACAATGAGCAGTTCTTC,CASSPSLQGRDNEQFF
TRBV7-9,many,NA,TRBJ2-1,TGTGCCAGCAGGAATAGTGGACCCACCAACAATGAGCAGTTCTTC,CASRNSGPTNNEQFF
TRBV7-3,NA,NA,TRBJ2-1,TGTGCCAGCAGCGGGGGGACTCTAGATAATGAGCAGTTCTTC,CASSGGTLDNEQFF
TRBV5-1,NA,TRBD2,TRBJ2-7,TGCGCCAGCAGCTGGGCCTCCGGGACTAGCGACGAGCAGTACTTC,CASSWASGTSDEQYF